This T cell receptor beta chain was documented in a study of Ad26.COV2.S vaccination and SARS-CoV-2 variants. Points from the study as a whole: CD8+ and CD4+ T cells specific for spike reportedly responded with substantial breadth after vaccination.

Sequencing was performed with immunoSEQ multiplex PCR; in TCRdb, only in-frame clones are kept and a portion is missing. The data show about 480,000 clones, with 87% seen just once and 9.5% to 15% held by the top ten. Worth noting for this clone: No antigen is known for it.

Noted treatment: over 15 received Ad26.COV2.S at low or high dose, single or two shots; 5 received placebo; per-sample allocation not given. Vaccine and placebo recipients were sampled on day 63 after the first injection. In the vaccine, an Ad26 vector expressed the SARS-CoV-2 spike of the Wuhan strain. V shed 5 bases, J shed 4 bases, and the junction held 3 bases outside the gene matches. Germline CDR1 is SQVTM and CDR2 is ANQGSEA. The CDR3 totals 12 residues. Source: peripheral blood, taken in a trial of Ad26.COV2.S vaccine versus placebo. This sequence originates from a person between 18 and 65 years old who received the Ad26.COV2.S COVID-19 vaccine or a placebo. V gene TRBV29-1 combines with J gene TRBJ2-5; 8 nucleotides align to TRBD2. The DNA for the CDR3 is TGCAGCGTTAGAGCGGGAGTAGAGACCCAGTACTTC. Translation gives CSVRAGVETQYF. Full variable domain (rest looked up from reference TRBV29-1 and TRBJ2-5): SAVISQKPSRDICQRGTSLTIQCQVDSQVTMMFWYRQQPGQSLTLIATANQGSEATYESGFVIDKFPISRPNLTFSTLTVSNMSPEDSSIYLCSVRAGVETQYFGPGTRLLVL.